This T cell receptor (beta chain) is drawn from a study of T cells in Graves' hyperthyroidism and ophthalmopathy. TCR beta CDR3 sequences were amplified from RNA transcripts. In the first-round RT-PCR of the TCR CDR3, the HTBI primer set was used. TCRdb used MiXCR to reprocess the multiplex PCR reads, holding one entry per CDR3 protein. Of fewer than 750,000 distinct CDR3 sequences detected, roughly 14% appear once; the ten largest clones hold roughly 4.3%. There are many counts of this clonotype. What was sequenced was blood. The origin of this receptor is a woman between 35 and 50 years old with Graves' ophthalmopathy.

This CDR3 reads CASSPLGRNQPQHF. CDR3 DNA sequence: TGTGCCAGCAGCCCTTTGGGGCGCAATCAGCCCCAGCATTTT. The chain combines TRBV28 with TRBJ1-5, with a tentative D call TRBD1 (5 bases). CDR1 is MDHEN, CDR2 SYDVKM, per germline. The ends were cut back, 6 bases at V and 2 bases at J, with 11 bases in the middle. CDR3 length: 14 residues.